The 22 T cell receptor beta chains below all came from one sample that was sequenced in a study of control samples from healthy donors and cancer patients (dated by TCRdb to about 2020). Library construction relied on the immunoSEQ multiplex PCR assay. Here the immuneACCESS table is served through TCRdb, limited to in-frame sequences with V and J called. Missing clones are a known gap in these copies; in checked studies unresolved V genes cover under half, and the rest lacks a known reason. The sample yields about 180,000 clones; around nine tenths were counted once. The ten largest clones add up to over 1.1% of the sample. The specimen was blood. The receptors shown here come from a man aged 25-40 years in good health.

The V gene is TRBV7-2, the J gene TRBJ2-3, with no clear D. Germline-derived CDR1 and CDR2 are SGHTA and FQGNSA. Trimming cost V 2 bases and J 2 bases, with 11 bases left between them. The CDR3 is 15 residues long. Written as DNA, the CDR3 is TGTGCCAGCAGCTTAAGGTCTACCGCCACAGATACGCAGTATTTT. Its translation is CASSLRSTATDTQYF.

This rearrangement joins TRBV30 to TRBJ1-6; 9 bases align to TRBD1. This CDR3 spans 15 amino acids. Germline-derived CDR1 and CDR2 are GTSNPN and SVGIG (reference sequence). V trimming: 3 bases; J trimming: 7 bases; junction bases outside the gene matches: 7. The CDR3: CAWRLRDRDNSPLHF. CDR3 sequence (DNA): TGTGCCTGGAGGTTAAGGGACAGGGACAATTCACCCCTCCACTTT.

This clone was seen just once. The chain links TRBV5-1 to TRBJ1-1; D unresolved. V was shortened by 3 bases and J by 3 bases, with 15 bases between the two germline ends. The CDR3 covers 15 residues. CDR1 is SGHRS and CDR2 is YFSETQ in the germline V gene. CDR3 nucleotide sequence: TGCGCCAGCAGCTCTACGATCTATCGGGACACTGAAGCTTTCTTT. The encoded protein is CASSSTIYRDTEAFF.

This chain joins TRBV7-6 and TRBJ2-1, with 12 bases fitting TRBD2. The CDR3 is 15 residues long. Germline loops: CDR1 SGHVS, CDR2 FNYEAQ. Trimming removed 2 bases from V and 5 bases from J; junction bases left unmatched: 1. DNA for the CDR3: TGTGCCAGCAGCTTACTAGCGGGGGGGCACAATGAGCAGTTCTTC. Translating gives CASSLLAGGHNEQFF. The full variable domain, in which reference TRBV7-6 and TRBJ2-1 provide the parts outside the CDR3, is GAGVSQSPRYKVTKRGQDVALRCDPISGHVSLYWYRQALGQGPEFLTYFNYEAQQDKSGLPNDRFSAERPEGSISTLTIQRTEQRDSAMYRCASSLLAGGHNEQFFGPGTRLTVL.

V is TRBV30 and J is TRBJ1-1; D is unresolved. Trimming stripped 4 bases from V and 4 bases from J, with 13 bases between. Germline V gene data show CDR1 as GTSNPN and CDR2 as SVGIG (reference sequence). The CDR3 extends over 13 amino acids. CDR3 nucleotides: TGTGCCTGGATGAGGGCCCCGGGCACTGAAGCTTTCTTT. Its protein product is CAWMRAPGTEAFF.

This chain connects TRBV29-1 to TRBJ1-2; a possible D gene is TRBD1 (5 bases). Germline CDR1 SQVTM, CDR2 ANQGSEA. This CDR3 has 15 amino acids. Trimming left V 4 bases short and J 5 bases short, with 20 bases between. The CDR3 spells CSVVWRQGPSYGYTF. CDR3 nucleotide sequence: TGCAGCGTTGTATGGAGGCAGGGACCTTCTTATGGCTACACCTTC.

This rearrangement joins TRBV28 to TRBJ2-7; D may be TRBD1 or TRBD2 (5 bases each). The CDR3 consists of 14 residues. Germline V gene data show CDR1 as MDHEN and CDR2 as SYDVKM. V lost 7 bases and J 6 bases, leaving 19 bases between the germline ends. The CDR3 DNA is TGTGCCAGCACTTTCGGGGCAGGGTCGGGCGAGCAGTACTTC. This gives the protein CASTFGAGSGEQYF.

The rearrangement links TRBV10-1 to TRBJ2-7; TRBD2 agrees at 10 bases. CDR3 size: 16 residues. Germline lookup yields CDR1 WNHNN and CDR2 SYGVQD (reference sequence). With 2 bases clipped from V and 3 bases from J, the junction kept 7 bases outside the gene matches. The CDR3 region is CASSETRTSGIYEQYF. Written as DNA, the CDR3 is TGCGCCAGCAGTGAGACTCGTACTAGCGGGATCTACGAGCAGTACTTC.

J is TRBJ1-2 and V is TRBV28; D might be TRBD1 (6 bases). V lost 1 base and J lost 6, with 15 bases in between. Per germline, CDR1 MDHEN and CDR2 SYDVKM. CDR3 length equals 15 residues. The CDR3 loop reads CASSLSQGHLHGYTF. DNA for the CDR3: TGTGCCAGCAGTTTATCCCAGGGACACCTGCATGGCTACACCTTC.

The CDR3 DNA is TGTGCCAGCAGCGTAGCTTGTGACAACTCCCTAAGGCCCCAGCATTTT. Protein sequence: CASSVACDNSLRPQHF. The rearrangement links TRBV9 to TRBJ1-5; D remains unclear. This CDR3 has 16 amino acids. CDR1 and CDR2 from the germline V gene are SGDLS and YYNGEE. Trimming removed 0 bases at V and 9 bases at J, with 19 bases between.

The gene calls are TRBV5-1 and TRBJ1-1; no definite D call. The CDR3 length is 14 residues. The germline V and J ends were trimmed by 4 bases and 6 bases, with 16 bases remaining between them. Germline CDR1 SGHRS, CDR2 YFSETQ. Written as DNA, the CDR3 is TGCGCCAGCAGCCCAGGACGGCCGATGGCTGAAGCTTTCTTT. As protein: CASSPGRPMAEAFF. Based on the CDR3 plus reference TRBV5-1 and TRBJ1-1, the full variable domain is KAGVTQTPRYLIKTRGQQVTLSCSPISGHRSVSWYQQTPGQGLQFLFEYFSETQRNKGNFPGRFSGRQFSNSRSEMNVSTLELGDSALYLCASSPGRPMAEAFFGQGTRLTVV.

The chain has TRBV6-2 or TRBV6-3 and TRBJ1-2; possibly TRBD1 for D (6 bases). V was pared by 2 bases and J by 10 bases, with 14 bases between. The germline V gene encodes CDR1 MNHEY and CDR2 SVGEGT. CDR3 length: 13 residues. The DNA for the CDR3 is TGTGCCAGCAGTTACCTGGACAGCTCTGTCTACACCTTC. This sequence encodes CASSYLDSSVYTF.

The chain combines TRBV7-9 with TRBJ1-5; no definite D call. CDR1 is SEHNR, CDR2 FQNEAQ, per germline (reference sequence). The CDR3 is made up of 13 amino acids. V lost 1 base and J 9 bases, leaving 10 bases between the germline ends. Here the CDR3 DNA reads TGTGCCAGCAGCTTAGACGGGGTTTTGCCCCAGCATTTT. Translated, it gives CASSLDGVLPQHF. Full variable domain (rest looked up from reference TRBV7-9 and TRBJ1-5): DTGVSQNPRHKITKRGQNVTFRCDPISEHNRLYWYRQTLGQGPEFLTYFQNEAQLEKSRLLSDRFSAERPKGSFSTLEIQRTEQGDSAMYLCASSLDGVLPQHFGDGTRLSIL.

V gene TRBV24-1 combines with J gene TRBJ1-4; 7 bases match TRBD1. The CDR3 runs 15 residues. Germline trimming cut 5 bases from V and 8 bases from J; bases unmatched to any gene: 10. CDR1 and CDR2 from the germline V gene are KGHDR and SFDVKD. The CDR3 sequence is CATSAIQGGEEKLFF. In DNA, the CDR3 is TGTGCCACCAGTGCGATTCAGGGGGGTGAGGAAAAACTGTTTTTT.

The gene calls are TRBV21-1 and TRBJ1-5; the listed D gene, TRBD1, was not tested against the DNA. TRBV21-1 is a recognized pseudogene. The CDR3 contains 15 residues. In DNA, the CDR3 is TGTGCCAGCAGCAGTTTAGGGACACCCAATCAGCCCCAGCATTTT. Protein: CASSSLGTPNQPQHF.

The chain employs TRBV6-5 and TRBJ2-5; 12 nucleotides align to TRBD2. The CDR3 covers 16 residues. J lost 1 base, V lost 2 bases, and 2 bases had no gene match. From germline, CDR1 is MNHEY and CDR2 SVGAGI. CDR3 DNA sequence: TGTGCCAGCAGTTACCTAGCGGGAGGGCCCCAAGAGACCCAGTACTTC. Its translation is CASSYLAGGPQETQYF.

This chain connects TRBV7-8 to TRBJ2-5, with D unresolved. Germline assignment: CDR1 SGHVS and CDR2 FQNEAQ. Trimming took off 5 bases at V and 2 bases at J, with 15 bases between the two ends. This CDR3 is 15 amino acids long. CDR3 in amino acids: CASSRRSGGQETQYF. The DNA of the CDR3 is TGTGCCAGCAGCAGGCGTTCGGGCGGTCAAGAGACCCAGTACTTC.

This clone was seen just once. The chain couples TRBV29-1 to TRBJ2-1, with D unclear. This CDR3 has 13 residues. Per the germline V gene, CDR1 is SQVTM and CDR2 is ANQGSEA. CDR3 region: CIQGAPMVNEQFF. The DNA of the CDR3 is TGCATCCAAGGAGCTCCCATGGTAAATGAGCAGTTCTTC.

The rearrangement joins TRBV6-5 to TRBJ2-7; D is unresolved. Germline V gene sequence: CDR1 MNHEY, CDR2 SVGAGI. With 8 bases removed from V and 7 bases from J, the gap between germline ends came to 12 bases. This CDR3 spans 11 amino acids. DNA for the CDR3: TGTGCCAGCGTGTACGCGGAGGAGCAGTACTTC. Translating gives CASVYAEEQYF.

V and J are TRBV28 and TRBJ2-7; 11 bases align to TRBD1. Germline CDR1 is MDHEN and CDR2 is SYDVKM. The CDR3 totals 14 residues. V dropped 5 bases and J dropped 2; count of bases not matched to a gene: 2. CDR3 sequence: CASSGTGGPYEQYF. The CDR3 nucleotides are TGTGCCAGCAGTGGGACAGGGGGTCCCTACGAGCAGTACTTC.

The chain carries TRBV7-3 and TRBJ2-1; D possibly uses TRBD1 or TRBD2 (5 bases each). CDR1 is SGHTA, CDR2 FQGTGA, per germline. This CDR3 is built from 14 residues. V was cut by 3 bases and J by 8 bases, with 14 bases left in between. The CDR3 sequence: CASSFGAAGYEQFF. The CDR3 DNA reads as TGTGCCAGCAGCTTTGGGGCCGCGGGTTATGAGCAGTTCTTC.

Comments on this clone: The sample has other DNA sequences that encode this CDR3 too. The genes are TRBV28 and TRBJ1-6; TRBD1 agrees at 8 bases. The germline CDR1 and CDR2 sequences are MDHEN and SYDVKM. This CDR3 has 15 residues. Losses at the gene ends were 3 bases for V and 5 bases for J; bases not matched to a gene: 3. The CDR3 DNA is TGTGCCAGCAGTTTGTCGGACAGGGATAATTCACCCCTCCACTTT. Translated, it gives CASSLSDRDNSPLHF. The variable domain in full, completed from reference TRBV28 and TRBJ1-6, reads DVKVTQSSRYLVKRTGEKVFLECVQDMDHENMFWYRQDPGLGLRLIYFSYDVKMKEKGDIPEGYSVSREKKERFSLILESASTNQTSMYLCASSLSDRDNSPLHFGNGTRLTVT.